This TCR beta chain was retrieved from a study of OX40 agonist ivuxolimab in advanced cancers. About the research overall: Among those treated, three patients had partial responses, one with hepatocellular carcinoma and two with cutaneous melanoma.

The data were produced by immunoSEQ multiplex PCR, yet TCRdb's version contains in-frame clones alone and is incomplete. The sample has some 14,000 clones; roughly 80% are singletons. The V end was cut by 5 bases, the J end by 8 bases, with 21 bases between. CDR1 and CDR2 (germline): MNHEY, SMNVEV (reference sequence). The CDR3 sequence is 15 residues long. This chain joins TRBV27 and TRBJ1-2, with D possibly matching TRBD1 (5 bases). The clonotype was recovered from an adult with an advanced solid tumor such as melanoma, head and neck, liver or kidney cancer. Sequencing was performed on CD4+ or CD8+ T cells sorted from blood, taken in a trial of the OX40 agonist ivuxolimab. The CDR3 here is CASSEIGTPEGGYTF. The CDR3 region has the DNA TGTGCCAGCAGTGAGATCGGGACCCCCGAGGGCGGCTACACCTTC.